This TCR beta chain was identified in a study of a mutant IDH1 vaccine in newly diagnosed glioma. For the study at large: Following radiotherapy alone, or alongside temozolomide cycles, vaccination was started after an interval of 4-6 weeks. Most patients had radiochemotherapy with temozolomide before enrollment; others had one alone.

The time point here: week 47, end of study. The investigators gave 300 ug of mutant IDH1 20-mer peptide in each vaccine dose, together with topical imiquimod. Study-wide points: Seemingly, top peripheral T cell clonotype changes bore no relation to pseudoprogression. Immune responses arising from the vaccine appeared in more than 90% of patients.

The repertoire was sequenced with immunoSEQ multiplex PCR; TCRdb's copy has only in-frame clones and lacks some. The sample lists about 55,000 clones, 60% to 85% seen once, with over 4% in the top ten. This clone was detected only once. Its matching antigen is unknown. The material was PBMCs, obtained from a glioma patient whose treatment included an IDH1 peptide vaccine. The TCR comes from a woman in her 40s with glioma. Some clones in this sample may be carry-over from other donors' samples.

The CDR3 bases are TGTGCCAGCAGGCGCCGGGGACAGGGTCTCACCGGGGAGCTGTTTTTT. It is translated as CASRRRGQGLTGELFF. The V and J genes are TRBV7-9 and TRBJ2-2, with 9 bases identical to TRBD1. The CDR3 spans 16 residues. The ends lost 6 bases at V and 4 bases at J; junction bases unmatched: 9. CDR1 is SEHNR, CDR2 FQNEAQ, per germline (reference sequence).